A selection of T cell receptor beta chains follows, all from one sample in a study of shared clonotypes between healthy human individuals. Sequencing used immunoSEQ multiplex PCR; TCRdb keeps in-frame clones, though not all of them. The sample comprises around 1,900,000 clones, roughly 95% of which are singletons, and about 1.6% rests with the top ten. Source material: naive CD8+ T cells from PBMCs. The receptors derive from a man between 18 and 29 years old in good health. Some clones in this sample may be carry-over from other donors' samples. CDR3s include the opening cysteine and the closing phenylalanine or tryptophan. A D gene is named only where the DNA matches it firmly. Not every row has a clone size; where given, it reads once, few, many or a size class.

j_call	clone_size	d_call	v_call	cdr3_nt	cdr3_aa
TRBJ1-1	-	-	TRBV5-1	TGCGCCAGCAGCTTGGCCGTTGGTGGGTTTTTCACTGAAGCTTTCTTT	CASSLAVGGFFTEAFF
TRBJ1-4	once	TRBD1	TRBV4-1	TGCGCCAGCAGCCAATACCGTACAGGGGCAACTAATGAAAAACTGTTTTTT	CASSQYRTGATNEKLFF
TRBJ2-1	-	TRBD2	TRBV6-5	TGTGCCAGCAGTTATTACGCGGGAGAGACGGGCAATGAGCAGTTCTTC	CASSYYAGETGNEQFF
TRBJ2-7	-	TRBD1	TRBV15	TGTGCCACCAGCACTTGGGACAGCCAATACGAGCAGTACTTC	CATSTWDSQYEQYF
TRBJ2-3	-	-	TRBV29-1	TGCAGCGTTGAGGCAGGGTTCATGGATACGCAGTATTTT	CSVEAGFMDTQYF
TRBJ1-1	once	-	TRBV23-1	TGCGCCAGCAGTCAACCGAGGGACGGGACGGCCGCCTGGCAGGCTGTGAACACTGAAGCTTTCTTT	CASSQPRDGTAAWQAVNTEAFF
TRBJ1-1	-	TRBD1	TRBV2	TGTGCCAGCAGCCTTGACAGGGGAAGAACTGAAGCTTTCTTT	CASSLDRGRTEAFF
TRBJ2-2	-	TRBD1	TRBV28	TGTGCCAGCAGTTTTTTATCAGGGGGCGCGGGCGGGGAGCTGTTTTTT	CASSFLSGGAGGELFF
TRBJ1-1	-	-	TRBV27	TGTGCCAGCAGCTCATCTGGGGGGTACACTGAAGCTTTCTTT	CASSSSGGYTEAFF
TRBJ2-5	-	-	TRBV6-5	TGTGCCAGCAGTTACTCAGGGTCAGAGACCCAGTACTTC	CASSYSGSETQYF
TRBJ2-7	-	-	TRBV15	TGTGCCACCAGCAGAGATCAAGAATTCCCCTACGAGCAGTACTTC	CATSRDQEFPYEQYF
TRBJ2-1	-	-	TRBV28	TGTGCCAGCCAGGACAGTTACAATGAGCAGTTCTTC	CASQDSYNEQFF
TRBJ2-7	-	-	TRBV6-5	TGTGCCAGCAGTTACTCTAAGGAGGACTTCGAGCAGTACTTC	CASSYSKEDFEQYF
TRBJ2-7	-	TRBD1	TRBV7-9	TGTGCCAGCAGCTGGGACAGCGAGCAGTACTTC	CASSWDSEQYF
TRBJ1-1	-	-	TRBV29-1	TGCAGCTTTTTAGGGCGGATGAACACTGAAGCTTTCTTT	CSFLGRMNTEAFF
TRBJ2-7	-	TRBD2	TRBV7-6	TGTGCCAGCAGCTCCCCTTTGGGTAGCGGGTTCTACGAGCAGTACTTC	CASSSPLGSGFYEQYF
TRBJ2-1	-	-	TRBV5-1	TGCGCCAGCAGCTTGGGGGCCCCCGCCTACAATGAGCAGTTCTTC	CASSLGAPAYNEQFF
TRBJ2-1	-	TRBD2	TRBV28	TGTGCCAGCAGACTAGCGGGTTACAATGAGCAGTTCTTC	CASRLAGYNEQFF
TRBJ1-1	once	-	TRBV9	TGTGCCAGCAATCCATTTCGGGGCGTCGGGAACACTGAAGCTTTCTTT	CASNPFRGVGNTEAFF
TRBJ2-7	-	-	TRBV7-9	TGTGCCAGCAGCTGGGTGACCTACGAGCAGTACTTC	CASSWVTYEQYF
TRBJ2-1	once	TRBD2	TRBV27	TGTGCCAGCAGCTTACTGAGGAGCGGGAGGGTCTACAATGAGCAGTTCTTC	CASSLLRSGRVYNEQFF
TRBJ2-1	-	-	TRBV27	TGTGCCAGCAGTTCCCTCCCCTTTGCCATCCCTGAGCAGTTCTTC	CASSSLPFAIPEQFF
TRBJ1-2	-	-	TRBV23-1	TGCGCCAGCAGCCGCAATGGTTCTAACTATGGCTACACCTTC	CASSRNGSNYGYTF
TRBJ2-3	-	TRBD2	TRBV15	TGTGCCACCAGCAGAGGTAGCGGGATTAGCACAGATACGCAGTATTTT	CATSRGSGISTDTQYF
TRBJ2-2	-	TRBD2	TRBV27	TGTGCCAGCAGTTATTGGCGGGAGCGCACCGGGGAGCTGTTTTTT	CASSYWRERTGELFF
TRBJ2-7	-	-	TRBV18	TGTGCCAGCTCACAAGGGGTCGGGCTGGACCCAAGCTACGAGCAGTACTTC	CASSQGVGLDPSYEQYF
TRBJ2-1	once	-	TRBV7-9	TGTGCCAGCAGCATTACCTTACAGGGTCCGGGGTCCTACAATGAGCAGTTCTTC	CASSITLQGPGSYNEQFF
TRBJ1-5	-	-	TRBV7-8	TGTGCCAGCAGCAAACGGCAGGGGAGGGATCAGCCCCAGCATTTT	CASSKRQGRDQPQHF
TRBJ2-5	-	-	TRBV29-1	TGCAGCGCAGAGGGGGGGATCGCAGTACAAGAGACCCAGTACTTC	CSAEGGIAVQETQYF
TRBJ2-7	-	-	TRBV29-1	TGCAGCGTTGAAGCGGGAGCAGACGAGCAGTACTTC	CSVEAGADEQYF
TRBJ1-2	-	TRBD1	TRBV4-3	TGCGCCAGCAGCCAAGATCGGGCAGGGGGCAGATATGGCTACACCTTC	CASSQDRAGGRYGYTF
TRBJ2-1	-	TRBD1	TRBV28	TGTGCCAGCCGACAGGGCCATGAGCAGTTCTTC	CASRQGHEQFF
TRBJ2-1	-	-	TRBV30	TGTGCCTGGAGTAGACTAGTCTCGTCTAACAATGAGCAGTTCTTC	CAWSRLVSSNNEQFF
TRBJ2-7	-	-	TRBV13	TGTGCCAGCAGCCTTAAGGGGCGCGGGGACGAGCAGTACTTC	CASSLKGRGDEQYF
TRBJ2-5	-	-	TRBV9	TGTGCCAGCAGCGCGGGAACTGGCGCGGGCGCCCCCCAGTACTTC	CASSAGTGAGAPQYF
TRBJ1-5	-	-	TRBV18	TGTGCCAGCTCCTACGCGGGGGCAGGGTTAGATAATCAGCCCCAGCATTTT	CASSYAGAGLDNQPQHF
TRBJ2-1	-	-	TRBV5-1	TGCGCCAGCAGCTTGGTAGGTAGCGGAATCTACAATGAGCAGTTCTTC	CASSLVGSGIYNEQFF
TRBJ1-2	-	TRBD1	TRBV5-6	TGTGCCAGCAGCTTATTGTGGGGGACAGACTATGGCTACACCTTC	CASSLLWGTDYGYTF
TRBJ1-5	-	-	TRBV19	TGTGCCAGCAAAGTCCGAGGGGACTCGGCCAATCAGCCCCAGCATTTT	CASKVRGDSANQPQHF
TRBJ1-2	-	-	TRBV27	TGTGCCAGCAGTTTCAAATCGGGGGCCGAGTCTGGCTACACCTTC	CASSFKSGAESGYTF
TRBJ1-5	-	TRBD1	TRBV19	TGTGCCAGTAGTGAAAGACAGGGGGGCAATCAGCCCCAGCATTTT	CASSERQGGNQPQHF
TRBJ2-1	-	TRBD2	TRBV19	TGTGCCAGTACCATACCGGGACTAGGGTTTGGTGAGCAGTTCTTC	CASTIPGLGFGEQFF
TRBJ2-1	-	-	TRBV28	TGTGCCAGCAGTTTCCGTGACCCTCCGGGGCAGTTCTTC	CASSFRDPPGQFF
TRBJ1-2	-	TRBD1	TRBV7-9	TGTGCCAGCAGCCCCGAGACAGGGGACTGGAGCTACACCTTC	CASSPETGDWSYTF
TRBJ2-7	-	-	TRBV4-3	TGCGCCAGCAGCCAAAGGGGATACTCCTACGAGCAGTACTTC	CASSQRGYSYEQYF
TRBJ2-1	-	-	TRBV11-2	TGTGCCAGCAGCTCAGCAGGGCAAGAGCAGTTCTTC	CASSSAGQEQFF
TRBJ1-1	-	-	TRBV6-5	TGTGCCAGCAGTTACGTCTTTGAGAACACTGAAGCTTTCTTT	CASSYVFENTEAFF
TRBJ2-1	-	TRBD2	TRBV9	TGTGCCAGTAGCGGGACGTACAATGAGCAGTTCTTC	CASSGTYNEQFF
TRBJ1-1	-	TRBD1	TRBV5-6	TGTGCCAGCAGCACGACAGGGGGCGGCACTGAAGCTTTCTTT	CASSTTGGGTEAFF
TRBJ2-2	-	-	TRBV7-8	TGTGCCACTGCTTATCTCTTAACGAACACCGGGGAGCTGTTTTTT	CATAYLLTNTGELFF
TRBJ2-5	-	TRBD1	TRBV7-9	TGTGCCAGCAGCCCGCGAGGACAGGGGGCTAGCGAGACCCAGTACTTC	CASSPRGQGASETQYF
TRBJ1-1	-	-	TRBV19	TGTGCCAGTAGGGGCTTGGCGTACACTGAAGCTTTCTTT	CASRGLAYTEAFF
TRBJ2-2	-	-	TRBV6-6	TGTGCCATCAAAAGGGCCGGGGAGCTGTTTTTT	CAIKRAGELFF